This TCR beta chain is from a study of cytomegalovirus exposure and HLA in healthy donors. Trimming left V 4 bases short and J 1 base short, with 13 bases between. CDR1 and CDR2 (germline): MNHNY, SVGAGI (reference sequence). This CDR3 region has 15 residues. Primers for the PCR totalled 60 Vbeta and 13 Jbeta. This table comes from immunoSEQ multiplex PCR, and its TCRdb copy is limited to in-frame clones, with some not included. The sample has approximately 130,000 clones; around 78% are singletons. As regards this clone: Its specificity is unknown.

Study observations and caveats: Some TCR beta chains (over 150 of them) were listed as cytomegalovirus-associated.

The TCR comes from a woman aged 45 to 65 in good health and CMV-seronegative. This chain joins TRBV6-6 and TRBJ2-5, with D possibly matching TRBD1 (6 bases). Material for sequencing was PBMCs. CDR3 sequence: CASSFPRQVQETQYF. CDR3 in DNA: TGTGCCAGCAGTTTCCCTCGACAGGTCCAAGAGACCCAGTACTTC.